These 14 T cell receptor beta chains share one sample of origin, sequenced in a study of beta chain features in type 1 diabetes. Expressed TCRB transcripts were sequenced, since all the RNA that had been isolated was reverse transcribed. Using immunoSEQ multiplex PCR, the repertoire was profiled, and TCRdb retains in-frame clones only, with some absent. The repertoire consists of 300,000 or so clones, with approximately 8.2% occurring once and the leading ten covering 0.44%. Sequenced sample: central memory CD4+ T cells from blood. The receptors come from a woman aged 18-35 years in good health.

This clone has only a few counts. This chain joins TRBV6-6 and TRBJ1-2; no clear D gene. Germline CDR1 reads MNHNY; CDR2 reads SVGAGI (reference sequence). The V end was cut by 9 bases, the J end by 8 bases, with 10 bases between. This CDR3 spans 10 amino acids. CDR3 protein: CASKEVGYTF. The DNA for the CDR3 is TGTGCCAGTAAAGAGGTGGGCTACACCTTC.

This clone was seen a handful of times. This chain connects TRBV28 to TRBJ1-1; TRBD1 matches 9 bases. The CDR3 extends over 15 amino acids. CDR1 and CDR2 (germline): MDHEN, SYDVKM. Unmatched junction bases numbered 10, after V lost 7 bases and J lost 4 bases. The CDR3 DNA follows: TGTGCCAGCAAGCCCAGGGACAGGGCCCTCACTGAAGCTTTCTTT. It is translated as CASKPRDRALTEAFF.

V usage is TRBV5-1 and J usage is TRBJ2-7; possibly TRBD1 or TRBD2 for D (5 bases each). Germline CDR1 SGHRS, CDR2 YFSETQ. The CDR3 contains 16 residues. Trimming removed 0 bases at V and 6 bases at J, with 19 bases between. The CDR3 sequence: CASSLVGRGYDSEQYF. The CDR3 DNA is TGCGCCAGCAGCTTGGTAGGGCGAGGGTATGACAGCGAGCAGTACTTC.

This sequence joins TRBV6-5 and TRBJ2-1; D is possibly TRBD2 (6 bases). Germline values: CDR1 MNHEY, CDR2 SVGAGI. The V end lost 0 bases, the J end lost 13 bases, and 16 bases lay between the germline ends. The CDR3 covers 14 residues. The CDR3 region is CASSYSTAGGSQFF. CDR3 in DNA: TGTGCCAGCAGTTACTCGACAGCCGGGGGTAGCCAGTTCTTC.

This clone was counted only a few times. The chain has TRBV9 and TRBJ2-1; TRBD2 aligns across 8 bases. The length of the CDR3 is 16 residues. The germline CDR1 and CDR2 sequences are SGDLS and YYNGEE. Losses at the gene ends were 0 bases for V and 6 bases for J; bases not matched to a gene: 8. The CDR3 DNA reads as TGTGCCAGCAGCGTAGGGGGGACTAGTGTCGTCAATGAGCAGTTCTTC. It translates to CASSVGGTSVVNEQFF.

J is TRBJ1-4 and V is TRBV5-4; D is perhaps TRBD1 (5 bases). The CDR3 loop spans 15 amino acids. Trimming removed 4 bases from V and 7 bases from J, with 17 bases in between. Germline V gene sequence: CDR1 SGHNT, CDR2 YYREEE (reference sequence). The chain's CDR3 is CASSPTGARGEKLFF. CDR3 nucleotide sequence: TGTGCCAGCAGCCCAACCGGGGCTCGGGGTGAAAAACTGTTTTTT.

V usage is TRBV27 and J usage is TRBJ2-7; tentatively, D is TRBD1 (5 bases). This CDR3 is built from 14 residues. The germline V gene encodes CDR1 MNHEY and CDR2 SMNVEV (reference sequence). With 2 bases removed from V and 6 bases from J, the gap between germline ends came to 14 bases. Here the CDR3 reads CASSLGRVKGEQYF. CDR3 nucleotide sequence: TGTGCCAGCAGTTTAGGCAGGGTTAAGGGCGAGCAGTACTTC.

The chain joins TRBV9 to TRBJ1-2; D call uncertain. The germline V gene encodes CDR1 SGDLS and CDR2 YYNGEE. This CDR3 is built from 14 residues. Trimming pared 0 bases from V and 7 bases from J, leaving 13 bases between. In nucleotides, the CDR3 is TGTGCCAGCAGCGTAGACGGTAGGATAGGTGGCTACACCTTC. It translates to CASSVDGRIGGYTF.

A note on this clone: This sequence may be a read error, since a much larger clone differs from it by one base. This chain joins TRBV2 and TRBJ2-7; tentatively, D is TRBD1 (6 bases). The V and J ends lost 3 bases and 2 bases respectively, with 8 bases between them. Germline V gene data show CDR1 as SNHLY and CDR2 as FYNNEI. The CDR3 is 13 residues long. Written as DNA, the CDR3 is TGTGCCAGCAGTGACAGGGGCCCCTACGAGCAGTACTTC. This sequence encodes CASSDRGPYEQYF.

This clone turned up a few times. Distinct nucleotide sequences in the sample also encode this CDR3. The chain joins TRBV9 to TRBJ2-5, with D possibly matching TRBD1 (6 bases). The CDR3 is 15 amino acids. Per germline, CDR1 SGDLS and CDR2 YYNGEE. V lost 0 bases and J lost 2, with 11 bases in between. CDR3 in amino acids: CASSVAPGQQETQYF. The CDR3 DNA reads TGTGCCAGCAGCGTAGCTCCCGGACAGCAAGAGACCCAGTACTTC.

This clone was observed a few times. The CDR3 ends on some other residue instead of the conserved phenylalanine or tryptophan, so this is likely a read error. CDR3 bases: TGTGCCAGCAGCCCCCCGGCGGGAGGTAACTACGAGCAGTACCTC. Translated, it gives CASSPPAGGNYEQYL. The gene calls are TRBV11-2 and TRBJ2-7; 8 positions match TRBD2. CDR3 length: 15 amino acids. Germline CDR1 is SGHAT and CDR2 is FQNNGV. V lost 5 bases to trimming and J lost 3 bases; unmatched junction nucleotides: 9.

A note on this clone: This may stem from a read error, because a much larger clone lies one nucleotide away. Other DNA sequences in this specimen translate into the identical CDR3. The chain carries TRBV7-2 and TRBJ2-3; D gene uncertain. Trimming removed 1 base from V and 3 bases from J, with 5 bases in between. This CDR3 has 13 amino acids. Germline lookup yields CDR1 SGHTA and CDR2 FQGNSA. The CDR3 DNA follows: TGTGCCAGCAGCTTAGTTGGTACAGATACGCAGTATTTT. Encoded protein: CASSLVGTDTQYF. Based on the CDR3 plus reference TRBV7-2 and TRBJ2-3, the full variable domain is GAGVSQSPSNKVTEKGKDVELRCDPISGHTALYWYRQSLGQGLEFLIYFQGNSAPDKSGLPSDRFSAERTGGSVSTLTIQRTQQEDSAVYLCASSLVGTDTQYFGPGTRLTVL.

This sequence joins TRBV28 and TRBJ2-1; TRBD2 agrees at 7 bases. Germline trimming cut 4 bases from V and 5 bases from J; bases unmatched to any gene: 5. The germline V gene encodes CDR1 MDHEN and CDR2 SYDVKM. The CDR3 runs 14 residues. The CDR3 coding sequence is TGTGCCAGCAGTTCCAGCGGGAATAACAATGAGCAGTTCTTC. This codes for CASSSSGNNNEQFF.

This chain links TRBV18 with TRBJ1-3; weak D call: TRBD1 (5 bases). CDR1 KGHSH and CDR2 LQKENI come from the germline V gene. The CDR3 is made up of 14 amino acids. V dropped 3 bases and J dropped 1 base, with 7 bases sitting between them. The CDR3 spells CASSPDRSGNTIYF. The CDR3 nucleotides read TGTGCCAGCTCACCCGACAGATCTGGAAACACCATATATTTT.